This T cell receptor beta chain derives from a study of regulatory T cells in long-lasting Graves disease (dated by TCRdb to 2020 to 2022). Some background on the complete study: Persistent Graves' disease was defined as antithyroid drug treatment for over 5 years with persistently positive TSH receptor autoantibodies. A total of 33 samples underwent TCR sequencing, from about 13 patients with persistent Graves' disease and 20 or so patients with newly diagnosed Graves' disease. Persistent Graves' disease patients were compared with newly diagnosed Graves' disease patients by peripheral blood TCR sequencing and RNA sequencing. Antithyroid drugs had been taken for about 9.7 years on average by persistent Graves' disease patients in the clinical cohort. The study was conducted in China and was registered as a clinical trial.

The CDR3 runs 17 residues from the cysteine to the phenylalanine. Only the CDR3 region is kept as DNA, spanning 51 bases read in frame from base 1. After removal of 6 bases from V and 4 bases from J, the junction retains 14 bases not matched to a gene. Taken from the germline V gene, the CDR1 and CDR2 loops are SGHTA and FQGNSA. Here is what the overall study found, with its caveats: Preferential use of TRBV28, TRBJ1-2 and TRBJ2-5 was observed in persistent disease, whereas TRBV20-1 and TRBJ2-1 were favored in newly diagnosed disease. Compared with newly diagnosed patients, persistent Graves' disease patients had lower TCR Shannon entropy and fewer highly expanded clones, which suggests clonal expansion. As a limitation, the authors acknowledged that the small sample size may reduce accuracy. Only the TCR beta chain was sequenced and analyzed. Because the primary lesion, thyroid tissue, could not be accessed, the study looked at peripheral blood alone. More public clonotypes were shared among persistent patients (2,741) than among newly diagnosed patients (966).

The sample's time point label, decoded: persistent/refractory GD, antithyroid drugs over 5 years with positive TRAb. RNA was extracted from PBMCs in TRIzol for both TCR sequencing and RNA sequencing. The diagnosis of Graves' disease was made according to American Thyroid Association guidelines. Patients were recruited from an endocrinology department in Xi'an, China. Each patient gave approximately 9.7 milliliters of peripheral blood, collected in an EDTA anticoagulant tube. PBMCs were isolated by Ficoll Paque Plus density gradient separation without further T cell sorting. An Agilent 2100 Bioanalyzer and agarose gel were used to check RNA quality, while a NanoDrop 2000 measured RNA concentration. This clonotype has only a few counts. Its antigen has not been determined. It has no much larger one-base neighbor in the sample; base qualities were not kept. The receptor library was made with multiplex PCR. Instrument on record: Illumina HiSeq 4000. TCR beta libraries were built with iRepertoire HTBI primers and Arm-PCR amplification of CDR3 regions. Gel purification was performed on PCR products prior to sequencing. The source study handled its data this way. Gene usage analysis of CDR3 amino acid clonotypes used the roughly 60 TRBV and about 14 TRBJ segments found across samples. Filtered high-quality paired reads were merged into contigs using COPE and FqMerger. BLAST was used to align contigs to IMGT TRBV, TRBD and TRBJ reference genes, with CDR3 defined following IMGT. Highly expanded clones were defined as clonotypes with a frequency above 0.1%. Repertoire diversity was measured by Shannon entropy, and V-J evenness by the Gini coefficient. Public clonotypes were defined as clonotypes shared by more than one individual. TCRdb redid the processing of the public reads, applying fastp at Q25 and MiXCR, and retained in-frame beta chains. Rows are unified per CDR3 protein, each entry keeping the most common DNA and genes. TCRdb's processing, not the authors', yielded these V and J calls. The sample table records 300,000 to 400,000 distinct CDR3 sequences; around a fifth of these occur just once. Around 30% of the sample comes from the top ten.

The origin of this receptor is a female donor with Graves disease. Sequencing was performed on peripheral blood mononuclear cells (PBMCs), taken when the disease was refractory, from a patient treated with antithyroid drugs. The chain links TRBV7-2 with TRBJ1-4; 7 bases in the junction line up with TRBD1. The DNA reads TGTGCCAGCAGTCCCTTCCTACCGGGACAGATTAATGAAAAACTGTTTTTT. It translates to CASSPFLPGQINEKLFF.